One sample yielded the 29 T cell receptor beta chains listed below, sequenced in a study of OX40 agonist ivuxolimab in advanced cancers. Data came from immunoSEQ multiplex PCR; TCRdb stores just in-frame clones and leaves some out. The sample has approximately 50,000 clones; approximately 84% are singletons. The material was CD4+ or CD8+ T cells sorted from blood, obtained in a trial of the OX40 agonist ivuxolimab. The receptors come from an adult with an advanced solid tumor such as melanoma, head and neck, liver or kidney cancer.

This chain links TRBV30 with TRBJ2-7, with 9 positions matching TRBD1. Germline V gene sequence: CDR1 GTSNPN, CDR2 SVGIG (reference sequence). This CDR3 has 14 amino acids. V was clipped by 3 bases and J by 4 bases; unmatched bases: 7. The CDR3: CAWRYRTGAYEQYF. The CDR3 DNA sequence: TGTGCCTGGAGGTATAGGACAGGGGCGTACGAGCAGTACTTC. Filled out from reference TRBV30 and TRBJ2-7, the complete variable domain reads SQTIHQWPATLVQPVGSPLSLECTVEGTSNPNLYWYRQAAGRGLQLLFYSVGIGQISSEVPQNLSASRPQDRQFILSSKKLLLSDSGFYLCAWRYRTGAYEQYFGPGTRLTVT.

The chain joins TRBV30 to TRBJ1-2; D remains ambiguous. CDR1 and CDR2 (germline): GTSNPN, SVGIG (reference sequence). The CDR3 runs 12 residues. Trimming pared 3 bases from V and 7 bases from J, leaving 12 bases between. The CDR3 protein is CAWRLYGSGYTF. CDR3 DNA: TGTGCCTGGAGACTATACGGCTCTGGCTACACCTTC.

The chain uses TRBV7-9 and TRBJ2-5; tentatively, D is TRBD1 or TRBD2 (5 bases each). V was clipped by 5 bases and J by 5 bases, with 12 bases between them. The germline V gene has CDR1 SEHNR and CDR2 FQNEAQ (reference sequence). The CDR3 covers 13 residues. CDR3 DNA: TGTGCCAGCAGCACTGGGGGTCGGGAGACCCAGTACTTC. This gives the protein CASSTGGRETQYF. Complete variable domain (other parts from reference TRBV7-9 and TRBJ2-5): DTGVSQNPRHKITKRGQNVTFRCDPISEHNRLYWYRQTLGQGPEFLTYFQNEAQLEKSRLLSDRFSAERPKGSFSTLEIQRTEQGDSAMYLCASSTGGRETQYFGPGTRLLVL.

The genes are TRBV5-1 and TRBJ2-7; D remains unclear. Trimming took off 4 bases at V and 4 bases at J, with 12 bases between the two ends. CDR3 length equals 13 residues. Germline loops: CDR1 SGHRS, CDR2 YFSETQ. CDR3 protein: CASSILGRYEQYF. Written as DNA, the CDR3 is TGCGCCAGCAGCATCCTCGGACGGTACGAGCAGTACTTC.

This clone has just one count. This chain links TRBV5-1 with TRBJ2-7; 8 bases are shared with TRBD1. Germline CDR1 is SGHRS and CDR2 is YFSETQ. The CDR3 extends over 13 amino acids. The junction had 8 bases not matched to a gene; V was cut back by 7 bases and J by 5 bases. As DNA, the CDR3 is TGCGCCAGCGGGAGACAGGGGTTCGACGAGCAGTACTTC. Amino acid sequence: CASGRQGFDEQYF.

V usage is TRBV7-9 and J usage is TRBJ2-7; perhaps TRBD1 as D (6 bases). Germline lookup yields CDR1 SEHNR and CDR2 FQNEAQ (reference sequence). Trimming took 3 bases from V and 3 from J, leaving 15 bases between them. There are 15 residues in the CDR3. The CDR3 is CASSFTPSTGYEQYF. CDR3 nucleotides: TGTGCCAGCAGCTTTACACCATCGACAGGCTACGAGCAGTACTTC.

This clone was picked up one time. The chain links TRBV7-9 to TRBJ2-7; no clear D. Germline CDR1 SEHNR, CDR2 FQNEAQ (reference sequence). The ends were cut back, 1 base at V and 6 bases at J, with 7 bases in the middle. The CDR3 covers 12 residues. CDR3 sequence: CASSLEQGEQYF. The CDR3 DNA is TGTGCCAGCAGCTTAGAACAAGGCGAGCAGTACTTC.

CDR3 coding DNA: TGTGCCACCTCCCGGGGGGCCTATAATTCACCCCTCCACTTT. This codes for CATSRGAYNSPLHF. V gene TRBV27 combines with J gene TRBJ1-6; possibly TRBD1 for D (5 bases). This CDR3 has 14 residues. The germline V gene has CDR1 MNHEY and CDR2 SMNVEV (reference sequence). V lost 10 bases and J 2 bases, leaving 12 bases between the germline ends.

V is TRBV6-1 and J is TRBJ2-2; 7 bases map to TRBD2. Germline values: CDR1 MNHNS, CDR2 SASEGT. The CDR3 is 16 amino acids. Losses at the gene ends were 3 bases for V and 4 bases for J; bases not matched to a gene: 8. The CDR3 DNA follows: TGTGCCAGCAGTGATCTTTCAGGGAGGGGCACCGGGGAGCTGTTTTTT. Amino acid sequence: CASSDLSGRGTGELFF.

The V and J genes are TRBV5-1 and TRBJ2-7, with TRBD1 matching over 8 bases. The V segment lost 0 bases and the J segment 2 bases; nucleotides outside the gene matches: 7. CDR3 size: 16 residues. Germline CDR1 and CDR2: SGHRS and YFSETQ. This CDR3 is CASSLAAGTGAYEQYF. In DNA form, the CDR3 reads TGCGCCAGCAGCTTGGCCGCCGGGACAGGCGCCTACGAGCAGTACTTC. The full variable domain, in which reference TRBV5-1 and TRBJ2-7 provide the parts outside the CDR3, is KAGVTQTPRYLIKTRGQQVTLSCSPISGHRSVSWYQQTPGQGLQFLFEYFSETQRNKGNFPGRFSGRQFSNSRSEMNVSTLELGDSALYLCASSLAAGTGAYEQYFGPGTRLTVT.

J is TRBJ1-1 and V is TRBV5-5; the match to TRBD1 covers 11 bases. V trimming: 0 bases; J trimming: 5 bases; junction bases outside the gene matches: 12. The germline gives CDR1 SGHKS, CDR2 YYEKEE (reference sequence). The CDR3 has 18 residues. The CDR3 DNA reads as TGTGCCAGCAGCTTGGGGTGGGGACAGGGGGTGTCGTGGACTGAAGCTTTCTTT. It is translated as CASSLGWGQGVSWTEAFF.

The chain uses TRBV5-4 and TRBJ2-3, with TRBD2 matching over 7 bases. The CDR3 extends over 17 amino acids. CDR1 and CDR2 from the germline V gene are SGHNT and YYREEE (reference sequence). V dropped 3 bases and J dropped 2; count of bases not matched to a gene: 12. The chain's CDR3 is CASSSPRGAGLTDTQYF. The CDR3 DNA follows: TGTGCCAGCAGCTCCCCCCGGGGAGCGGGACTCACAGATACGCAGTATTTT.

This CDR3 reads CASSLSQPGAGGGYTF. The DNA of the CDR3 is TGTGCCAGCAGCTTATCCCAGCCGGGGGCTGGTGGTGGCTACACCTTC. The V and J genes are TRBV7-9 and TRBJ1-2; tentative D call: TRBD1 (6 bases). V lost 2 bases, J lost 7 bases, and 20 bases lay in between. This CDR3 comprises 16 residues. The germline gives CDR1 SEHNR, CDR2 FQNEAQ (reference sequence).

V gene TRBV5-8 combines with J gene TRBJ2-5; TRBD1 is a possible D gene (5 bases). Germline V CDR1 and CDR2: SGHTS, YDEGEE. The ends were cut back, 2 bases at V and 4 bases at J, with 15 bases in the middle. The CDR3 runs to 15 residues. CDR3 loop: CASSFRQPGGETQYF. CDR3 DNA: TGTGCCAGCAGCTTCCGACAGCCGGGCGGAGAGACCCAGTACTTC.

V gene TRBV7-9 combines with J gene TRBJ2-5; D is perhaps TRBD2 (7 bases). The germline gives CDR1 SEHNR, CDR2 FQNEAQ (reference sequence). The CDR3 extends over 15 amino acids. V lost 0 bases and J 3 bases, leaving 11 bases between the germline ends. CDR3 nucleotide sequence: TGTGCCAGCAGCTTAGCGGGGGGGCGAAAAGAGACCCAGTACTTC. Its protein is CASSLAGGRKETQYF.

This rearrangement joins TRBV18 to TRBJ1-2, with a possible D match to TRBD1 (5 bases). V was trimmed by 3 bases and J by 4 bases, leaving 12 bases between them. This CDR3 has 14 residues. Germline CDR1 KGHSH, CDR2 LQKENI. This chain's CDR3 is CASSPVGDVYGYTF. CDR3 DNA: TGTGCCAGCTCACCCGTAGGGGATGTCTATGGCTACACCTTC.

The chain recombines TRBV29-1 with TRBJ2-5; 8 nucleotides match TRBD2. V lost 7 bases to trimming and J lost 0 bases; unmatched junction nucleotides: 10. The CDR3 consists of 15 residues. Germline CDR1 reads SQVTM; CDR2 reads ANQGSEA. The CDR3 reads CSADPASGHQETQYF. CDR3 DNA sequence: TGCAGCGCTGATCCGGCTAGCGGGCACCAAGAGACCCAGTACTTC.

In its sample, this clone was seen once. The chain is built from TRBV5-4 and TRBJ2-7; a possible D gene is TRBD1 (5 bases). The length of the CDR3 is 14 residues. CDR1 is SGHNT, CDR2 YYREEE, per germline (reference sequence). With 0 bases removed from V and 4 bases from J, the gap between germline ends came to 11 bases. CDR3 sequence: CASSLEKTAYEQYF. CDR3 nucleotide sequence: TGTGCCAGCAGCTTGGAGAAGACAGCTTACGAGCAGTACTTC.

DNA for the CDR3: TGTGCCAGCAGCCGCGGCGTCGCGAACACCGGGGAGCTGTTTTTT. Translation gives CASSRGVANTGELFF. This chain links TRBV28 with TRBJ2-2; unclear D gene. Trimming removed 6 bases at V and 0 bases at J, with 11 bases between. The CDR3 has 15 residues. CDR1 is MDHEN, CDR2 SYDVKM, per germline.

This clone showed up just once. The chain carries TRBV19 and TRBJ2-7; 7 nucleotides line up with TRBD1. CDR3 length equals 15 residues. V shed 2 bases and J 5 bases; nucleotides not matched to a gene: 9. From germline, CDR1 is LNHDA and CDR2 SQIVND (reference sequence). CDR3: CASSISRQGLNEQYF. The CDR3 nucleotides read TGTGCCAGTAGTATAAGTAGACAGGGATTAAACGAGCAGTACTTC.

This chain links TRBV29-1 with TRBJ1-2; a possible D gene is TRBD1 (6 bases). In germline, CDR1 is SQVTM, CDR2 ANQGSEA. V lost 4 bases, J lost 7 bases, and 16 bases lay in between. The CDR3 is made up of 13 amino acids. The CDR3 is CSVAFGGGGGYTF. The CDR3 DNA sequence: TGCAGCGTTGCCTTCGGGGGAGGGGGTGGCTACACCTTC.

This clone came up a few times. This chain joins TRBV15 and TRBJ1-5; TRBD1 is a possible D gene (5 bases). This CDR3 contains 18 residues. Germline V gene data show CDR1 as LNHNV and CDR2 as YYDKDF (reference sequence). Trimming removed 3 bases from V and 2 bases from J, with 20 bases in between. CDR3 amino acids: CATSSLTVSLVGNQPQHF. The CDR3 DNA follows: TGTGCCACCAGCAGCCTGACAGTCTCCTTGGTAGGCAATCAGCCCCAGCATTTT.

This clone was seen just once. The chain recombines TRBV28 with TRBJ1-1; 7 bases agree with TRBD1. The germline CDR1 and CDR2 sequences are MDHEN and SYDVKM. V shed 6 bases and J 1 base; nucleotides not matched to a gene: 8. The CDR3 spans 15 residues. The CDR3 protein is CASSARGQPNTEAFF. CDR3 sequence (DNA): TGTGCCAGCAGCGCCCGGGGACAGCCGAACACTGAAGCTTTCTTT.

The chain employs TRBV5-5 and TRBJ2-3, with D perhaps TRBD2 (6 bases). CDR1 SGHKS and CDR2 YYEKEE come from the germline V gene (reference sequence). This CDR3 spans 15 amino acids. The V and J ends lost 0 bases and 1 base respectively, with 9 bases between them. CDR3 sequence (DNA): TGTGCCAGCAGCTTGGGACTAGTCCGCACAGATACGCAGTATTTT. This codes for CASSLGLVRTDTQYF.

The rearrangement links TRBV6-1 to TRBJ1-6; no firm D call. The CDR3 has 15 residues. V shed 3 bases and J shed 0 bases, with 6 bases lying between them. The germline gives CDR1 MNHNS, CDR2 SASEGT. CDR3 protein: CASSEESSYNSPLHF. The CDR3, as DNA: TGTGCCAGCAGTGAGGAGAGCTCCTATAATTCACCCCTCCACTTT.

This clone was picked up one time. The chain joins TRBV7-6 to TRBJ1-2; D remains ambiguous. The V end was cut by 5 bases, the J end by 3 bases, with 13 bases between. The length of the CDR3 is 14 residues. The germline gives CDR1 SGHVS, CDR2 FNYEAQ. CDR3 sequence reads: CASSPAPDDYGYTF. In DNA, the CDR3 is TGTGCCAGCAGCCCCGCCCCGGACGACTATGGCTACACCTTC.

The chain combines TRBV7-8 with TRBJ2-6; D is undetermined. This CDR3 spans 12 amino acids. The V gene lost 5 bases and the J gene lost 2 bases, with 1 base spanning the gap. Germline CDR1 and CDR2: SGHVS and FQNEAQ. CDR3 nucleotides: TGTGCCAGCAGCCCTGGGGCCAACGTCCTGACTTTC. This sequence encodes CASSPGANVLTF.

The chain carries TRBV5-4 and TRBJ1-1; D remains unclear. Per the germline V gene, CDR1 is SGHNT and CDR2 is YYREEE (reference sequence). This CDR3 has 14 residues. The V end lost 4 bases, the J end lost 1 base, and 11 bases lay between the germline ends. The CDR3 region is CASSPRPPNTEAFF. CDR3 nucleotide sequence: TGTGCCAGCAGCCCGCGACCCCCGAACACTGAAGCTTTCTTT.

The rearrangement uses TRBV5-4 and TRBJ2-3; 8 bases fit TRBD2. V lost 0 bases and J lost 6; bases outside the gene matches: 6. Looked up from germline, CDR1 is SGHNT and CDR2 is YYREEE (reference sequence). The CDR3 totals 15 residues. In DNA, the CDR3 is TGTGCCAGCAGCTTGGCCGGGACTAGTTCCGATACGCAGTATTTT. Translated: CASSLAGTSSDTQYF.